A selection of T cell receptor beta chains follows, all from one sample in a study of radiation and T cells in renal cell carcinoma. The assay was immunoSEQ multiplex PCR, and TCRdb's table has in-frame clones only and misses some. The sample lists 120,000 to 150,000 clones, approximately 86% occurring once. The starting material was blood, obtained from a patient whose treatment included radiotherapy and nephrectomy. These receptors were collected from a woman aged 50 to 60 with renal cell carcinoma. Each CDR3 is given with its conserved first and last residue. D genes are given only for firm matches. Expanded clones get a size class; other rows say once, few or many, or leave the size out.

V: TRBV27
size: NA
D: NA
J: TRBJ2-5
CDR3: CASSLSRQETQYF
DNA: TGTGCCAGCAGTTTATCACGACAAGAGACCCAGTACTTC

V: TRBV15
size: NA
D: NA
J: TRBJ1-1
CDR3: CATSRDYYREFLRNTEAFF
DNA: TGTGCCACCAGCAGAGATTATTACAGGGAGTTTCTTAGGAACACTGAAGCTTTCTTT

V: TRBV9
size: NA
D: NA
J: TRBJ1-3
CDR3: CASSLTSGNTIYF
DNA: TGTGCCAGCAGCCTGACGTCTGGAAACACCATATATTTT

V: TRBV28
size: NA
D: NA
J: TRBJ1-1
CDR3: CASSSGQFTEAFF
DNA: TGTGCCAGCAGTTCCGGACAGTTCACTGAAGCTTTCTTT

V: TRBV7-8
size: NA
D: NA
J: TRBJ1-5
CDR3: CASSLRDQPQHF
DNA: TGTGCCAGCAGCTTGAGGGATCAGCCCCAGCATTTT

V: TRBV10-1
size: NA
D: TRBD1
J: TRBJ2-1
CDR3: CASSESRGTGSYNEQFF
DNA: TGCGCCAGCAGTGAGTCGCGGGGGACAGGGTCCTACAATGAGCAGTTCTTC

V: TRBV18
size: once
D: NA
J: TRBJ2-2
CDR3: CASSPDQNTGELFF
DNA: TGTGCCAGCTCACCAGACCAGAACACCGGGGAGCTGTTTTTT

V: TRBV28
size: NA
D: NA
J: TRBJ1-1
CDR3: CASSLGNTEAFF
DNA: TGTGCCAGCAGTCTTGGGAACACTGAAGCTTTCTTT

V: TRBV5-1
size: NA
D: TRBD2
J: TRBJ2-5
CDR3: CASSSGGLAGSETQYF
DNA: TGCGCCAGCAGCTCTGGAGGGCTAGCGGGGTCAGAGACCCAGTACTTC

V: TRBV6-5
size: NA
D: NA
J: TRBJ2-5
CDR3: CASSSSGGPGTQYF
DNA: TGTGCCAGCAGTTCCTCCGGGGGCCCGGGGACCCAGTACTTC

V: TRBV4-3
size: NA
D: TRBD1
J: TRBJ1-4
CDR3: CASSRDRRNEKLFF
DNA: TGCGCCAGCAGCCGGGACAGGAGGAATGAAAAACTGTTTTTT

V: TRBV7-9
size: NA
D: TRBD2
J: TRBJ2-3
CDR3: CASSFAGGRDTQYF
DNA: TGTGCCAGCAGCTTCGCGGGGGGGCGGGATACGCAGTATTTT

V: TRBV28
size: NA
D: NA
J: TRBJ1-3
CDR3: CASSLPSLGTIYF
DNA: TGTGCCAGCAGTTTACCAAGCCTGGGGACCATATATTTT

V: TRBV9
size: NA
D: TRBD1
J: TRBJ2-1
CDR3: CASSVVGGQGDYNEQFF
DNA: TGTGCCAGCAGCGTAGTAGGGGGACAGGGGGACTACAATGAGCAGTTCTTC

V: TRBV5-4
size: NA
D: NA
J: TRBJ2-2
CDR3: CASSWTRNTGELFF
DNA: TGTGCCAGCAGCTGGACTCGAAACACCGGGGAGCTGTTTTTT

V: TRBV18
size: NA
D: NA
J: TRBJ1-5
CDR3: CASSSNGANQPQHF
DNA: TGTGCCAGCTCTTCAAACGGCGCGAATCAGCCCCAGCATTTT

V: TRBV6-1
size: NA
D: NA
J: TRBJ1-3
CDR3: CASSEGSVSSGNTIYF
DNA: TGTGCCAGCAGTGAAGGCTCGGTAAGCTCTGGAAACACCATATATTTT